These 21 T cell receptor beta chains originate from one sample sequenced in a study of blood T cell repertoires in COVID-19. Data came from immunoSEQ multiplex PCR; TCRdb stores just in-frame clones and leaves some out. Of 210,000 or so clones in the sample, 87% were seen once. The specimen was peripheral blood. These receptors all come from a man in his forties or fifties with active or convalescent COVID-19.

This chain's CDR3 is CASSIMGQGAGYTF. The DNA of the CDR3 is TGTGCCAGTAGTATAATGGGACAGGGGGCAGGCTACACCTTC. This sequence joins TRBV19 and TRBJ1-2; 12 bases map to TRBD1. V lost 2 bases to trimming and J lost 8 bases; unmatched junction nucleotides: 3. There are 14 residues in the CDR3. Per the germline V gene, CDR1 is LNHDA and CDR2 is SQIVND (reference sequence).

The chain carries TRBV3-1 (or the pseudogene TRBV3-2) and TRBJ2-1, with D tentatively TRBD2 (5 bases). The V gene's germline CDR1 is LGHDT and CDR2 YNNKEL (reference sequence). V shed 0 bases and J shed 0 bases, with 9 bases lying between them. CDR3 length: 16 residues. CDR3 residues: CASSQDTRFSYNEQFF. Here the CDR3 DNA reads TGTGCCAGCAGCCAAGATACTAGATTCTCCTACAATGAGCAGTTCTTC.

This clone was recorded once. The chain employs TRBV28 and TRBJ2-7, with TRBD1 matching over 7 bases. J was trimmed by 2 bases and V by 6 bases; bases with no gene match: 7. This CDR3 region has 14 residues. CDR1 is MDHEN and CDR2 is SYDVKM in the germline V gene. CDR3 nucleotides: TGTGCCAGCAGGGCCGGGACAGTGACCTACGAGCAGTACTTC. Protein sequence: CASRAGTVTYEQYF.

This chain uses TRBV11-2 with TRBJ1-1; weak D call: TRBD1 (6 bases). Germline V lookup: CDR1 SGHAT, CDR2 FQNNGV. The V gene lost 5 bases and the J gene lost 3 bases, with 16 bases spanning the gap. The CDR3 is 15 amino acids. CDR3 loop: CASSQEQGTHTEAFF. The CDR3 nucleotides read TGTGCCAGCAGCCAAGAACAGGGAACCCACACTGAAGCTTTCTTT.

The CDR3 here is CASSPPGRGLAFF. The CDR3 DNA reads as TGTGCCAGCTCACCACCCGGGAGGGGGCTAGCTTTCTTT. The V gene is TRBV18, the J gene TRBJ1-1, with 7 bases that match TRBD1. V dropped 0 bases and J dropped 10; count of bases not matched to a gene: 5. CDR1 is KGHSH and CDR2 is LQKENI in the germline V gene. CDR3 size: 13 residues.

V is TRBV27 and J is TRBJ2-7, with TRBD1 identical over 7 bases. The V and J ends lost 8 bases and 1 base, in that order; junction bases with no gene match: 11. The CDR3 contains 15 residues. CDR1 is MNHEY, CDR2 SMNVEV, per germline (reference sequence). The CDR3 DNA reads as TGTGCCAGCGGACCTCTGACAGGGAATTCCTACGAGCAGTACTTC. Translating gives CASGPLTGNSYEQYF.

The rearrangement joins TRBV27 to TRBJ2-3, with D perhaps TRBD2 (6 bases). Germline CDR1 reads MNHEY; CDR2 reads SMNVEV (reference sequence). Trimming took 6 bases from V and 6 from J, leaving 19 bases between them. CDR3 length equals 15 residues. Here the CDR3 reads CASSPRPGVRDTQYF. CDR3 nucleotide sequence: TGTGCCAGCAGCCCCCGGCCGGGGGTGAGGGATACGCAGTATTTT.

The chain links TRBV13 to TRBJ1-6; D possibly corresponds to TRBD1 (5 bases). Germline V lookup: CDR1 PRHDT, CDR2 FYEKMQ (reference sequence). This CDR3 contains 12 residues. V was clipped by 2 bases and J by 10 bases, with 6 bases between them. The CDR3 DNA follows: TGTGCCAGCAGCTTAAGGGGATCACCCCTCCACTTT. Translating it yields CASSLRGSPLHF. Full variable domain (rest looked up from reference TRBV13 and TRBJ1-6): AAGVIQSPRHLIKEKRETATLKCYPIPRHDTVYWYQQGPGQDPQFLISFYEKMQSDKGSIPDRFSAQQFSDYHSELNMSSLELGDSALYFCASSLRGSPLHFGNGTRLTVT.

The chain links TRBV5-1 to TRBJ1-1; D ambiguous. The V gene's germline CDR1 is SGHRS and CDR2 YFSETQ. V shed 3 bases and J shed 1 base, with 13 bases lying between them. This CDR3 spans 15 amino acids. The DNA of the CDR3 is TGCGCCAGCAGCTCTTACTTACGGGGGAACACTGAAGCTTTCTTT. It specifies CASSSYLRGNTEAFF. The whole variable domain, remainder taken from reference TRBV5-1 and TRBJ1-1, is KAGVTQTPRYLIKTRGQQVTLSCSPISGHRSVSWYQQTPGQGLQFLFEYFSETQRNKGNFPGRFSGRQFSNSRSEMNVSTLELGDSALYLCASSSYLRGNTEAFFGQGTRLTVV.

The chain has TRBV11-2 and TRBJ2-1; TRBD2 aligns across 11 bases. Germline lookup yields CDR1 SGHAT and CDR2 FQNNGV. This CDR3 comprises 13 residues. The V gene end was trimmed by 3 bases and the J gene end by 9 bases; junction bases not matched to a gene: 1. The DNA of the CDR3 is TGTGCCAGCAGCTTTAGCGGGAGGGGTGAGCAGTTCTTC. Translated: CASSFSGRGEQFF.

The count of this clone is one. The chain recombines TRBV19 with TRBJ1-1; maybe TRBD1 (6 bases). This CDR3 has 15 residues. V lost 7 bases and J 5 bases, leaving 20 bases between the germline ends. The germline V gene has CDR1 LNHDA and CDR2 SQIVND (reference sequence). The CDR3 DNA is TGTGCCAGTACCCTAGTGAGAGGGGGAAAAACTGAAGCTTTCTTT. This translates into CASTLVRGGKTEAFF.

The chain recombines TRBV12-3 or TRBV12-4 with TRBJ1-2, with TRBD1 matching over 10 bases. J was trimmed by 8 bases and V by 4 bases; bases with no gene match: 4. This CDR3 is built from 13 residues. CDR3 nucleotides: TGTGCCAGCAGTTCGGGACAGGGGATCGGCTACACCTTC. This gives the protein CASSSGQGIGYTF.

This chain joins TRBV5-1 and TRBJ2-1, with 8 bases identical to TRBD2. The length of the CDR3 is 15 residues. The germline CDR1 and CDR2 sequences are SGHRS and YFSETQ. V was pared by 1 base and J by 3 bases, with 3 bases of the junction left unmatched. The CDR3 loop reads CASSLTSGIYNEQFF. The CDR3 coding sequence is TGCGCCAGCAGCTTGACTAGCGGTATCTACAATGAGCAGTTCTTC.

The J gene is TRBJ1-1, the V gene TRBV14; D remains unclear. V lost 0 bases, J lost 10 bases, and 12 bases lay in between. The CDR3 has 13 amino acids. Germline V CDR1 and CDR2: SGHDN, FVKESK. The CDR3 spells CASSQDHRGVAFF. CDR3 DNA sequence: TGTGCCAGCAGCCAAGATCACCGGGGAGTAGCTTTCTTT.

A single count supports this clone. This chain connects TRBV28 to TRBJ2-1, with 7 bases identical to TRBD2. Germline-derived CDR1 and CDR2 are MDHEN and SYDVKM. The ends lost 2 bases at V and 7 bases at J; junction bases unmatched: 5. CDR3 length: 14 residues. CDR3 in amino acids: CASSLIRAGNEQFF. CDR3 coding DNA: TGTGCCAGCAGTTTAATTCGAGCGGGGAATGAGCAGTTCTTC.

The genes are TRBV6-6 and TRBJ2-7, with D possibly being TRBD2 (5 bases). The CDR3 loop spans 15 amino acids. V lost 0 bases to trimming and J lost 0 bases, with 9 bases between them. Germline loops: CDR1 MNHNY, CDR2 SVGAGI (reference sequence). The CDR3 DNA is TGTGCCAGCAGTTACTCGGAGGCCTCCTCCTACGAGCAGTACTTC. Amino acid sequence: CASSYSEASSYEQYF.

This clone was seen once. The gene calls are TRBV18 and TRBJ1-2; 8 positions match TRBD1. Germline CDR1 and CDR2: KGHSH and LQKENI. J gave up 6 bases and V 2 bases, and 8 bases lay outside the gene matches. The CDR3 totals 15 residues. The CDR3 region has the DNA TGTGCCAGCTCACCAACGCCCGCCAGGGGGCATGGCTACACCTTC. Translating it yields CASSPTPARGHGYTF.

The chain is built from TRBV9 and TRBJ2-7; TRBD2 aligns across 8 bases. The germline gives CDR1 SGDLS, CDR2 YYNGEE. J lost 4 bases, V lost 3 bases, and 6 bases had no gene match. The CDR3 consists of 14 residues. The CDR3 region is CASSAGGAGYEQYF. For the CDR3, the DNA is TGTGCCAGCAGCGCCGGGGGGGCCGGTTACGAGCAGTACTTC. Filled out from reference TRBV9 and TRBJ2-7, the complete variable domain reads DSGVTQTPKHLITATGQRVTLRCSPRSGDLSVYWYQQSLDQGLQFLIQYYNGEERAKGNILERFSAQQFPDLHSELNLSSLELGDSALYFCASSAGGAGYEQYFGPGTRLTVT.

The rearrangement uses TRBV7-6 and TRBJ2-7; D is perhaps TRBD2 (7 bases). CDR3 size: 12 residues. V was trimmed by 11 bases and J by 1 base, leaving 12 bases between them. Germline CDR1 is SGHVS and CDR2 is FNYEAQ. The CDR3, as DNA: TGTGCCTCAAGGGGGGGGTCCTACGAGCAGTACTTC. Its protein product is CASRGGSYEQYF.

The V call is TRBV2, the J call TRBJ1-5; no firm D call. CDR1 SNHLY and CDR2 FYNNEI come from the germline V gene. The V and J ends lost 4 bases and 2 bases respectively, with 12 bases between them. This CDR3 contains 15 residues. The CDR3 DNA is TGTGCCAGCAGTGCCCGGTCCCCCGGCAATCAGCCCCAGCATTTT. Translated, it gives CASSARSPGNQPQHF.

The V and J genes are TRBV6-6 and TRBJ2-4; 8 bases are shared with TRBD1. The CDR3 is 15 residues long. Germline CDR1 and CDR2: MNHNY and SVGAGI (reference sequence). The V gene end was trimmed by 7 bases and the J gene end by 6 bases; junction bases not matched to a gene: 11. The CDR3 bases are TGTGCCAGCACCTCCGTGAGTACAGGGGGAAACATTCAGTACTTC. The encoded protein is CASTSVSTGGNIQYF.